This T cell receptor (beta chain) was identified during a study of PD-1 blockade in classical Hodgkin lymphoma (dated by TCRdb to the early 2020s). Some background on the complete study: Nivolumab dosing was 3 mg/kg intravenously every 2 weeks, continuing until either disease progression or unacceptable toxicity. The study used TCR beta sequencing and CyTOF to define a peripheral blood immune signature of response to PD-1 blockade in classical Hodgkin lymphoma.

The Qiagen DNeasy kit was used to extract genomic DNA both from unsorted PBMCs and from the negatively selected CD4+ and CD8+ fractions. Using primers that anneal to V and J segments, immunoSEQ multiplex PCR amplified the TCR beta CDR3 regions. A synthetic immune receptor repertoire was used to minimize amplification bias, and any remaining bias was removed computationally after sequencing. As for the original processing: Custom Python scripts were used to quantify repertoire diversity as the Shannon entropy index. Unsorted, CD4+ and CD8+ repertoires were examined separately, except in combined analyses, for which CD4+ and CD8+ sequences were merged in silico. A clone was considered expanded if an increase in frequency of at least 2-fold after treatment relative to C1D1 was found, and a pseudocount of 0.5 was applied to clones undetected at baseline. Singleton clones were defined as clones with 0 or 1 copy at C1D1, and non-singleton clones were defined as clones with 2 or more copies. Clones expanded in unsorted samples were assigned a CD4+, CD8+ or unknown annotation through matching of protein sequences in sorted samples from the same patient. Wilcoxon tests on paired samples were used to test changes in diversity from C1D1 to C4D1. This is the immuneACCESS table as TCRdb keeps it, with only in-frame sequences that have V and J called. A part of the clones is gone; compared with another copy, unresolved V genes explain less than half, and the rest is unexplained. From that table come the V and J calls and clone size; the DNA was used to work out D and trimming. The sample table holds around 60,000 clones, of which about 85% were seen once. About 8.3% of the sample rests with the top ten.

Study-wide conclusions, independent of this receptor: By C4D1, a significant rise was seen in CD4+ TCR diversity but not in CD8+ TCR diversity (p=0.0027 vs p=0.16), and the rise was most apparent among complete responders (p=0.02). Baseline TCR diversity was reported as lower in newly diagnosed patients than in healthy donors, and lower still in relapsed/refractory patients. The study covered only a single clinical trial cohort, and the causes of the repertoire differences, possibly disease activity or prior therapy, were still not defined. Baseline diversity similar to that of newly diagnosed patients was observed in trial patients achieving complete response, whereas significantly lower diversity was observed in partial responders and progressors. Diversity was lower in patients who began nivolumab less than 1 year after ASCT, so these patients were left out of later analyses to avoid confounding by immune reconstitution.

CDR1 and CDR2, per the germline V gene, are SGHRS and YFSETQ. Trimming costs V 0 bases and J 6 bases, and their ends lie 12 bases apart. CDR3 length: 15 amino acids, cysteine to phenylalanine. The kept DNA is CDR3 alone, 45 bases in frame from the first base. Per the publication, the time point label means: cycle 4 day 1 (C4D1), after five to seven weeks of nivolumab. Relapse after autologous stem cell transplantation had occurred in all trial patients, and cohorts A, B and C were distinguished by prior brentuximab vedotin exposure. The trial cohort comprised some 60 patients with relapsed/refractory classical Hodgkin lymphoma whose best overall responses were complete response, partial response or progressive disease. Single-agent nivolumab was administered to trial patients in the multi-cohort phase II CheckMate 205 trial. Best overall response was determined by an independent review committee according to the 2007 International Working Group response criteria. Trial PBMCs were collected immediately before nivolumab initiation (C1D1) and during therapy at cycle 2 day 1 and cycle 4 day 1. Peripheral blood was collected in 8 mL Vacutainer Cell Preparation Tubes, from which PBMCs were isolated by centrifugation and then cryopreserved.

As regards this clone: It lacks a known antigen. No quality values exist for individual bases; no much larger clone is one base distant.

The chain links TRBV5-1 with TRBJ2-2; the D element might be TRBD1 or TRBD2, as each aligns at 5 bases. The receptor comes from a human donor with classical Hodgkin lymphoma. The sequenced sample was peripheral blood mononuclear cells (PBMCs), obtained before the fourth cycle of nivolumab. The nucleotides read TGCGCCAGCAGCTTGGGATCCGAGGGGTCCGGGGAGCTGTTTTTT. This encodes CASSLGSEGSGELFF. The full variable domain, completed from the reference TRBV5-1 and TRBJ2-2 proteins outside the CDR3, reads KAGVTQTPRYLIKTRGQQVTLSCSPISGHRSVSWYQQTPGQGLQFLFEYFSETQRNKGNFPGRFSGRQFSNSRSEMNVSTLELGDSALYLCASSLGSEGSGELFFGEGSRLTVL.